This TCR beta chain was sequenced during a study of blood T cell repertoires in COVID-19. About the research overall: Sources were T cells, B-cell-depleted T cells, or PBMCs; the material itself was cDNA or gDNA.

In the original workflow: By means of reference gene primer amplification, nucleated cell counts were estimated. Assay used: immunoSEQ multiplex PCR; TCRdb lists only in-frame clones, some missing. V and J calls and clone size are copied from that table; D and trimming were computed from the DNA. The sample includes 29,000 or so clones, 85% to 90% of them seen just once. The CDR3 is 15 amino acids. From germline, CDR1 is MNHEY and CDR2 SMNVEV (reference sequence). V gave up 5 bases and J gave up 0 bases; unmatched junction bases: 5. The TCR was taken from a man aged 60 to 75 with acute or convalescent COVID-19. Specimen: peripheral blood. The chain couples TRBV27 to TRBJ2-7; 9 nucleotides align to TRBD1. CDR3 residues: CASSDRGYSSYEQYF. As DNA, the CDR3 is TGTGCCAGCAGTGACAGGGGGTATAGCTCCTACGAGCAGTACTTC.